The rows below give T cell receptor beta chains drawn from one sample of a study of PD-L1 blockade in urothelial cancer. Libraries were prepared by immunoSEQ multiplex PCR; TCRdb keeps only in-frame clonotypes and omits some of them. The data contain roughly 47,000 clones, 70% to 80% of them singletons. This specimen was PBMCs, taken around atezolizumab (anti-PD-L1) treatment. These receptors were obtained from a man aged 70 or older with urothelial cancer. Both conserved end residues are part of each CDR3. A D gene is named only where the DNA matches it firmly. For some rows the clone size is stated as once, few or many, or as a class when expanded; others skip it.

clone_size: .
d_call: TRBD2
v_call: TRBV7-3
j_call: TRBJ2-5
cdr3_length: 16
cdr3_nt: TGTGCCAGCAGCTTAGGAACTAGCGGGTTCGGGGAGACCCAGTACTTC
cdr3_aa: CASSLGTSGFGETQYF

clone_size: .
d_call: TRBD2
v_call: TRBV6-5
j_call: TRBJ2-3
cdr3_length: 13
cdr3_nt: TGTGCCAGCAGTCTAGCGGGAGAACATACGCAGTATTTT
cdr3_aa: CASSLAGEHTQYF

clone_size: few
d_call: TRBD1
v_call: TRBV4-1
j_call: TRBJ1-3
cdr3_length: 17
cdr3_nt: TGCGCCAGCAGCCATATGGACAGGGGCTTTTCTGGAAACACCATATATTTT
cdr3_aa: CASSHMDRGFSGNTIYF

clone_size: once
d_call: TRBD2
v_call: TRBV5-1
j_call: TRBJ2-5
cdr3_length: 12
cdr3_nt: TGCGCCAGCCAAGCGGGAGGAGAGACCCAGTACTTC
cdr3_aa: CASQAGGETQYF

clone_size: .
d_call: TRBD2
v_call: TRBV7-9
j_call: TRBJ2-2
cdr3_length: 16
cdr3_nt: TGTGCCAGGGCGGGGACTAGCGTCAGGAACACCGGGGAGCTGTTTTTT
cdr3_aa: CARAGTSVRNTGELFF

clone_size: once
d_call: TRBD1
v_call: TRBV6-1
j_call: TRBJ1-1
cdr3_length: 13
cdr3_nt: TGTGCCAGCACCGGACAGGAATACACTGAAGCTTTCTTT
cdr3_aa: CASTGQEYTEAFF

clone_size: few
d_call: TRBD1
v_call: TRBV5-5
j_call: TRBJ1-2
cdr3_length: 17
cdr3_nt: TGTGCCAGCAGCTTGGGTGGGACAGCCATCCCGGGTTATGGCTACACCTTC
cdr3_aa: CASSLGGTAIPGYGYTF

clone_size: .
d_call: TRBD1
v_call: TRBV7-3
j_call: TRBJ2-2
cdr3_length: 15
cdr3_nt: TGTGCCAGCAGCTTAGGTCAGGGGGACACCGGGGAGCTGTTTTTT
cdr3_aa: CASSLGQGDTGELFF

clone_size: .
d_call: .
v_call: TRBV29-1
j_call: TRBJ1-2
cdr3_length: 13
cdr3_nt: TGCAGCGTCCAGGCGGGGGGCAGGGGTGGCTACACCTTC
cdr3_aa: CSVQAGGRGGYTF

clone_size: .
d_call: .
v_call: TRBV5-1
j_call: TRBJ1-3
cdr3_length: 14
cdr3_nt: TGCGCCAGCAGCTTGGCGCAGGGAGGAAACACCATATATTTT
cdr3_aa: CASSLAQGGNTIYF